A selection of T cell receptor beta chains follows, all from one sample in a study of T cell responses to AZD1222 COVID-19 vaccine. The table came from immunoSEQ multiplex PCR; TCRdb's copy has only in-frame clones and leaves some out. The sample carries around 190,000 clones, 94% recorded once. The sample was peripheral blood, taken 28 days after the second AZD1222 dose. The receptors derive from an adult who received the AZD1222 COVID-19 vaccine. Each CDR3 is given with its conserved first and last residue. D genes are given only for firm matches. Some rows have no size entry. The others give once, few or many, or a class for an expanded clone.

>.|TRBJ2-7|TRBV4-3|.
TGCGCCAGCAGCCAAGATAGACACGCTACCTACGAGCAGTACTTC
CASSQDRHATYEQYF
>.|TRBJ1-1|TRBV28|TRBD1
TGTGCCAGCAGTTGGAGGGGGCGGGGCACTGAAGCTTTCTTT
CASSWRGRGTEAFF
>.|TRBJ1-6|TRBV6-1|.
TGTGCCAGCAGTGATCCTAAGGGGATCGTTTCACCCCTCCACTTT
CASSDPKGIVSPLHF
>.|TRBJ2-7|TRBV5-1|TRBD2
TGCGCCAGCAGGCTGACGGGTGGGAGGGCGTACGAGCAGTACTTC
CASRLTGGRAYEQYF
>.|TRBJ1-3|TRBV5-4|TRBD1
TGTGCCAGCAGCGTGGACAGGCGACGCTCTGGAAACACCATATATTTT
CASSVDRRRSGNTIYF
>.|TRBJ1-5|TRBV4-1|.
TGCGCCAGCAGCCAAGATCCCGCGGATAGCAATCAGCCCCAGCATTTT
CASSQDPADSNQPQHF
>.|TRBJ1-1|TRBV15|.
TGTGCCACCAGGATCGACAGCACTGAAGCTTTCTTT
CATRIDSTEAFF
>.|TRBJ2-1|TRBV11-2|.
TGTGCCAGCAGCTTTCTTCGGGGGAGCTCCTACAATGAGCAGTTCTTC
CASSFLRGSSYNEQFF
>.|TRBJ1-4|TRBV9|.
TGTGCCAGCAGCGTAGGGAGGGGACGGAAAACAACTAATGAAAAACTGTTTTTT
CASSVGRGRKTTNEKLFF
>.|TRBJ2-7|TRBV4-1|TRBD2
TGCGCCAGCAGCCAAGATCCCGGGGGGGAGCAGTACTTC
CASSQDPGGEQYF
>.|TRBJ2-6|TRBV5-6|.
TGTGCCAGCAGCTTGAAGGCCCCACTGAGCTCTGGGGCCAACGTCCTGACTTTC
CASSLKAPLSSGANVLTF
>.|TRBJ2-3|TRBV18|.
TGTGCCAGCTCACCAAAGCAGGACAGCACAGATACGCAGTATTTT
CASSPKQDSTDTQYF
>.|TRBJ1-2|TRBV5-6|.
TGTGCCAGCAGCACAACCCCGGGGCCTGGCTACACCTTC
CASSTTPGPGYTF
>.|TRBJ2-3|TRBV3-1/TRBV3-2|TRBD2
TGTGCCAGCAGCCAAGATTATAACGGGAGGAGCACAGATACGCAGTATTTT
CASSQDYNGRSTDTQYF
>.|TRBJ2-7|TRBV20-1|.
TGCAGTGCTAGAGTAGAATACGAGCAGTACTTC
CSARVEYEQYF
>.|TRBJ1-1|TRBV25-1|.
TGTGCCAGCAGTGACGAACAGGCATACACTGAAGCTTTCTTT
CASSDEQAYTEAFF
>.|TRBJ1-2|TRBV6-1|.
TGTGCCAGCAGTGATTGGTTTGGGGTTAACTATGGCTACACCTTC
CASSDWFGVNYGYTF
>.|TRBJ1-2|TRBV7-6|.
TGTGCCAGCAGCTCTAACGGGGGGTCCCTTTCTACTCTTTATGGCTACACCTTC
CASSSNGGSLSTLYGYTF
>.|TRBJ1-4|TRBV4-3|.
TGCGCCAGCAGCCAAGCCCTTCGGGGTATCAATGAAAAACTGTTTTTT
CASSQALRGINEKLFF
>.|TRBJ1-6|TRBV7-9|.
TGTGCCAGCACTCGCGTGGCGGCACCCCTCCACTTT
CASTRVAAPLHF
>.|TRBJ1-1|TRBV6-1|.
TGTGCCAGCAGCGAAGGGCGACTTGCCACTGAAGCTTTCTTT
CASSEGRLATEAFF
>once|TRBJ1-2|TRBV28|.
TGTGCCAGCAGTGAGACTAACTATGGCTACACCTTC
CASSETNYGYTF
>.|TRBJ2-1|TRBV10-2|TRBD2
TGCGCCAGCAGTGAGTCTGGGACTAGCGGGGCCTATGAGCAGTTCTTC
CASSESGTSGAYEQFF
>.|TRBJ1-4|TRBV25-1|.
TGTGCCAGCAACAGCCACGGGGCCCTTGATGAAAAACTGTTTTTT
CASNSHGALDEKLFF
>.|TRBJ2-5|TRBV7-3|TRBD2
TGTGCCAGCAGCAATAGCGGGAGAACAGAGACCCAGTACTTC
CASSNSGRTETQYF
>.|TRBJ2-7|TRBV3-1/TRBV3-2|.
TGTGCCAGCAGCCAAGATCGGCTAGCGATTTACGAGCAGTACTTC
CASSQDRLAIYEQYF
>.|TRBJ2-7|TRBV7-2|TRBD1
TGTGCCAGCAGCTTTTTGGGACAGCGGTACTTC
CASSFLGQRYF
>.|TRBJ2-1|TRBV6-5|TRBD1
TGTGCCAGCAGTTGGATTACCGGGACAGTAGACAATGAGCAGTTCTTC
CASSWITGTVDNEQFF
>.|TRBJ2-7|TRBV6-1|.
TGTGCCAGCAGTGAAGCCGGCATTTACGAGCAGTACTTC
CASSEAGIYEQYF
>.|TRBJ1-3|TRBV18|.
TGTGCCAGCTCACCCTGGGCCGGCAGAACGGGAAACACCATATATTTT
CASSPWAGRTGNTIYF
>.|TRBJ1-2|TRBV23-1|TRBD1
TGCGCCAGCAGTACATTCCCGGGACAGGCTGACTATGGCTACACCTTC
CASSTFPGQADYGYTF
>.|TRBJ2-2|TRBV7-9|.
TGTGCCAGCAGCTTACGTTCCGGGGAGCTGTTTTTT
CASSLRSGELFF
>.|TRBJ1-2|TRBV7-2|.
TGTGCCAGCAGCTTGGGGGGACAAATCTATGGCTACACCTTC
CASSLGGQIYGYTF
>.|TRBJ1-5|TRBV6-5|TRBD1
TGTGCCAGCAGTCCCGACAGGGGACAACAGCCCCAGCATTTT
CASSPDRGQQPQHF
>.|TRBJ1-1|TRBV6-5|.
TGTGCCAGCGGACGGCAGACGAACACTGAAGCTTTCTTT
CASGRQTNTEAFF
>.|TRBJ1-4|TRBV2|.
TGTGCCAGCAGGGGTGGTGGCGAAAAACTGTTTTTT
CASRGGGEKLFF
>few|TRBJ1-3|TRBV15|.
TGTGCCACCAGCAGGGAACCGGGACTCCGAAACACCATATATTTT
CATSREPGLRNTIYF
>.|TRBJ2-1|TRBV7-7|.
TGTGCTAGCAGCCCCTTGAGGGCAGGCAATGAGCAGTTCTTC
CASSPLRAGNEQFF
>.|TRBJ1-1|TRBV19|.
TGTGCCAGTAGTATTTGGGGTGAAGCGAACACTGAAGCTTTCTTT
CASSIWGEANTEAFF